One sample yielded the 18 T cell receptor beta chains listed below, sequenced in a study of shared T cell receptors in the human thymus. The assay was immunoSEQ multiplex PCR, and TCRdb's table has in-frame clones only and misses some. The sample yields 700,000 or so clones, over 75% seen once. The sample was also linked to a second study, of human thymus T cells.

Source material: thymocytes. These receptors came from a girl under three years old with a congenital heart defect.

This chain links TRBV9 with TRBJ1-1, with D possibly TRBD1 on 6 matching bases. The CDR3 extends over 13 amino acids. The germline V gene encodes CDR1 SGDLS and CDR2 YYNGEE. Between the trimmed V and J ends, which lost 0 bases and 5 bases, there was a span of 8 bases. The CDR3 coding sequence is TGTGCCAGCAGCGTAGGGGACACGACTGAAGCTTTCTTT. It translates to CASSVGDTTEAFF.

The CDR3 DNA reads as TGTGCCAGCAGTGAGGGTAGCGGGGGGCCTAACCTCGGATACTACGAGCAGTACTTC. Protein: CASSEGSGGPNLGYYEQYF. The chain couples TRBV27 to TRBJ2-7; TRBD2 matches at 10 bases. This CDR3 is 19 amino acids long. The V gene end was trimmed by 5 bases and the J gene end by 3 bases; junction bases not matched to a gene: 19. Germline lookup yields CDR1 MNHEY and CDR2 SMNVEV (reference sequence).

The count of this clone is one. This CDR3 is CASSVQGGNQPQHF. DNA of the CDR3: TGTGCCAGCAGTGTACAGGGGGGTAATCAGCCCCAGCATTTT. The genes are TRBV2 and TRBJ1-5; 8 bases match TRBD1. This CDR3 region has 14 residues. Looked up from germline, CDR1 is SNHLY and CDR2 is FYNNEI. J gave up 4 bases and V 4 bases, and 3 bases lay outside the gene matches.

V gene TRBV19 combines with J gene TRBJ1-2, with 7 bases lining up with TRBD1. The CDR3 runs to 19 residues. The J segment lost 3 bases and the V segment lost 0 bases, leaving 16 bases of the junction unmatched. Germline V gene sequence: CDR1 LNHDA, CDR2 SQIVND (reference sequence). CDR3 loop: CASSIDRPTGKGGYYGYTF. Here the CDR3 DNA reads TGTGCCAGTAGTATAGATCGGCCGACAGGGAAGGGAGGTTACTATGGCTACACCTTC.

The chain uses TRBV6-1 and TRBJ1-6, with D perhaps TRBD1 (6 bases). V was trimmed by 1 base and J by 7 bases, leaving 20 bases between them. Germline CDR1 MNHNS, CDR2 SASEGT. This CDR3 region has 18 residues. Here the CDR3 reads CASSEEGRGRGINSPLHF. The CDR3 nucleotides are TGTGCCAGCAGTGAAGAGGGACGAGGCAGGGGAATAAATTCACCCCTCCACTTT.

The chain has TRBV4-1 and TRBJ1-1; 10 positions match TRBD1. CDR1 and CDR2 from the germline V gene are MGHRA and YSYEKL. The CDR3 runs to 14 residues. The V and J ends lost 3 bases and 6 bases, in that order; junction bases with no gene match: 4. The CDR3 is CASSHRDRGSEAFF. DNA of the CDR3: TGCGCCAGCAGCCATAGGGACAGGGGATCTGAAGCTTTCTTT.

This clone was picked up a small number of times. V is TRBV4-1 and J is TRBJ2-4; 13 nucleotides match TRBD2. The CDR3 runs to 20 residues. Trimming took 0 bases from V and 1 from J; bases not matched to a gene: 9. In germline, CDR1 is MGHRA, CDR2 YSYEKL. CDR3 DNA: TGCGCCAGCAGCCAAGATTCCGGGACTAGCGGGGTAAGGGCCAAAAACATTCAGTACTTC. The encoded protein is CASSQDSGTSGVRAKNIQYF.

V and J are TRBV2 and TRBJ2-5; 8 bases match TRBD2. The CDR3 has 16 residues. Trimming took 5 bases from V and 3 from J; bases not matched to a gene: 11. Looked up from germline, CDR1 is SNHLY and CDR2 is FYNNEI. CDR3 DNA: TGTGCCAGCAGTCCCTCCTTGGAGCGGGGGAAAGAGACCCAGTACTTC. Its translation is CASSPSLERGKETQYF.

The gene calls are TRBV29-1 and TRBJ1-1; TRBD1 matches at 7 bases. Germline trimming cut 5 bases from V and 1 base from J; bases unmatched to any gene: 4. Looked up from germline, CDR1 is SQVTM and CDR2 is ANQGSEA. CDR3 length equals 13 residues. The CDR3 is CSVPGTANTEAFF. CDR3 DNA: TGCAGCGTTCCTGGGACAGCGAACACTGAAGCTTTCTTT.

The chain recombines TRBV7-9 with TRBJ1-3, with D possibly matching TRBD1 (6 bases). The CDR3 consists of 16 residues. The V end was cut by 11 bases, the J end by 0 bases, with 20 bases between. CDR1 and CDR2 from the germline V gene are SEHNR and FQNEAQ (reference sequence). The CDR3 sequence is CAARGGHRISGNTIYF. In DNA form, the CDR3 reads TGTGCCGCCCGGGGGGGACACAGGATCTCTGGAAACACCATATATTTT.

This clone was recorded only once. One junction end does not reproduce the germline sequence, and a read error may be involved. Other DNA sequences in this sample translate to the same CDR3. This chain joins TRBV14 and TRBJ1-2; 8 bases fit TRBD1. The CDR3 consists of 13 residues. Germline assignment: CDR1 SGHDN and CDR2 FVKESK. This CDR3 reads CASSPRGRDGYTF. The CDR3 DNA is TGTGCCAGTAGCCCCAGGGGGCGAGATGGCTACACCTTC. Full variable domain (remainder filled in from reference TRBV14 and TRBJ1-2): EAGVTQFPSHSVIEKGQTVTLRCDPISGHDNLYWYRRVMGKEIKFLLHFVKESKQDESGMPNNRFLAERTGGTYSTLKVQPAELEDSGVYFCASSPRGRDGYTFGSGTRLTVV.

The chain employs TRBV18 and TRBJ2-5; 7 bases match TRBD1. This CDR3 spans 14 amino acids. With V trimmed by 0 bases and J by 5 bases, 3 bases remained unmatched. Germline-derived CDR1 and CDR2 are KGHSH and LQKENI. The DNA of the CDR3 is TGTGCCAGCTCACCACCGACAGGGCCTGAGACCCAGTACTTC. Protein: CASSPPTGPETQYF.

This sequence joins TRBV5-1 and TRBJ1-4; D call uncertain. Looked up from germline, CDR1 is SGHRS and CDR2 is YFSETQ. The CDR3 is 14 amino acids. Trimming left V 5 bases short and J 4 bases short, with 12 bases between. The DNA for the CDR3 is TGCGCCAGCAGGATTGAGAATAATAATGAAAAACTGTTTTTT. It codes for CASRIENNNEKLFF.

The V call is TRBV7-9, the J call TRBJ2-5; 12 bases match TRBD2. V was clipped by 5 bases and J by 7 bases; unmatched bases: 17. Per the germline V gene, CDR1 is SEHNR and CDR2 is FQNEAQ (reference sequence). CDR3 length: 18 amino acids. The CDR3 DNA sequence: TGTGCCAGCAGCCCCACCCTCACTGCCGGGACTAGCGGGCGGACCCAGTACTTC. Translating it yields CASSPTLTAGTSGRTQYF.

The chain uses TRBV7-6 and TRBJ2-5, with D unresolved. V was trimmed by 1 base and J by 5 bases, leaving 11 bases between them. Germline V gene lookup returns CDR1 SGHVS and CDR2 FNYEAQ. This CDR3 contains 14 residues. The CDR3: CASSLGPKKETQYF. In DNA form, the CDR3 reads TGTGCCAGCAGCTTAGGGCCCAAGAAGGAGACCCAGTACTTC. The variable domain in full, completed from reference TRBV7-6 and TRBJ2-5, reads GAGVSQSPRYKVTKRGQDVALRCDPISGHVSLYWYRQALGQGPEFLTYFNYEAQQDKSGLPNDRFSAERPEGSISTLTIQRTEQRDSAMYRCASSLGPKKETQYFGPGTRLLVL.

The CDR3 reads CAWSAPTQDNQPQHF. CDR3 sequence (DNA): TGTGCCTGGAGTGCCCCCACGCAGGACAATCAGCCCCAGCATTTT. The chain combines TRBV30 with TRBJ1-5; no clear D gene. Deletions cut 1 base from V and 3 bases from J, with 13 bases between. This CDR3 contains 15 residues. CDR1 is GTSNPN and CDR2 is SVGIG in the germline V gene (reference sequence).

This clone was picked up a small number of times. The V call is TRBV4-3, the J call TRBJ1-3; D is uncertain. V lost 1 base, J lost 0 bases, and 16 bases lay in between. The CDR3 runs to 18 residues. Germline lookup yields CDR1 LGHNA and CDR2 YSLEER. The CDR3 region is CASSQAVRETSSGNTIYF. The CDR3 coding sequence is TGCGCCAGCAGCCAAGCCGTTCGGGAGACCAGCTCTGGAAACACCATATATTTT.

CDR3 nucleotide sequence: TGTGCCAGCAGTTACCGAGGCGGGGAGGGCGATACGCAGTATTTT. Protein sequence: CASSYRGGEGDTQYF. V usage is TRBV6-5 and J usage is TRBJ2-3; 7 positions match TRBD2. Germline V CDR1 and CDR2: MNHEY, SVGAGI. V lost 2 bases to trimming and J lost 6 bases; unmatched junction nucleotides: 8. The CDR3 spans 15 residues.